This T cell receptor (beta chain) emerged from a study of beta chain features in type 1 diabetes. This clone was detected only a few times. What it binds is not known. V shed 0 bases and J shed 3 bases, with 15 bases lying between them. Germline-derived CDR1 and CDR2 are MNHEY and SVGAGI. This CDR3 has 16 amino acids. Regarding the study as a whole: Naive, central memory and Treg TCRB repertoires appeared more alike in patients than in healthy donors. An over-representation of cells with high TCR expression could result from cDNA sequencing.

cDNA synthesis used the whole RNA isolate, giving expressed TCRB sequences. Naive, central memory and regulatory T cell samples averaged approximately 3.5 million immunoSEQ reads each. The table came from immunoSEQ multiplex PCR; TCRdb's copy has only in-frame clones and leaves some out. The data show 970,000 or so clones, 15% to 20% seen once. The sequencing input was naive CD4+ T cells from blood. The V call is TRBV6-5, the J call TRBJ2-7; D not resolved. This clonotype originated in a woman aged 18-35 years in good health. DNA for the CDR3: TGTGCCAGCAGTTACTCGTTCACGGCGAAGTTCTACGAGCAGTACTTC. Encoded protein: CASSYSFTAKFYEQYF.